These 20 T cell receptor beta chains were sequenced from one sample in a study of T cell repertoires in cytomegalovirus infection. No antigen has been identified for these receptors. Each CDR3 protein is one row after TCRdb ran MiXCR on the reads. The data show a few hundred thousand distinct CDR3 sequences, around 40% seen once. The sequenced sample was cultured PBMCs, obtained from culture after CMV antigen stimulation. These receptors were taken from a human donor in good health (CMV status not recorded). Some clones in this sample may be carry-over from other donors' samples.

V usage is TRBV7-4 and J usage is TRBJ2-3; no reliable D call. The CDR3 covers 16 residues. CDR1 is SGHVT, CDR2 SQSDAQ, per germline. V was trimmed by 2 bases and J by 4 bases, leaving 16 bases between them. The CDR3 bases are TGTGCCAGCAGCTTACCCCCCGGGCGCGGCGCAGATACGCAGTATTTT. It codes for CASSLPPGRGADTQYF. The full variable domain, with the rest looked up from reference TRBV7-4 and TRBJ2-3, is GAGVSQSPRYKVAKRGRDVALRCDSISGHVTLYWYRQTLGQGSEVLTYSQSDAQRDKSGRPSGRFSAERPERSVSTLKIQRTEQGDSAVYLCASSLPPGRGADTQYFGPGTRLTVL.

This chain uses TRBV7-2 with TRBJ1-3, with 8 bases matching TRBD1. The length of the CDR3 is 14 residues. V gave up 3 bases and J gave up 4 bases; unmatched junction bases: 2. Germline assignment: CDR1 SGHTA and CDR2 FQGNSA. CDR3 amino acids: CASSLGTGGNTIYF. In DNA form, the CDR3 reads TGTGCCAGCAGCTTGGGGACAGGAGGAAACACCATATATTTT. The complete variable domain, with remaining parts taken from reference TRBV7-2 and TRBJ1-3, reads GAGVSQSPSNKVTEKGKDVELRCDPISGHTALYWYRQSLGQGLEFLIYFQGNSAPDKSGLPSDRFSAERTGGSVSTLTIQRTQQEDSAVYLCASSLGTGGNTIYFGEGSWLTVV.

CDR3 residues: CASSFDAGLGTDTQYF. CDR3 coding DNA: TGTGCCAGCAGCTTTGATGCGGGGTTAGGTACAGATACGCAGTATTTT. The chain is built from TRBV7-2 and TRBJ2-3; D might be TRBD2 (6 bases). The CDR3 has 16 residues. The V and J ends lost 3 bases and 3 bases respectively, with 16 bases between them. From germline, CDR1 is SGHTA and CDR2 FQGNSA.

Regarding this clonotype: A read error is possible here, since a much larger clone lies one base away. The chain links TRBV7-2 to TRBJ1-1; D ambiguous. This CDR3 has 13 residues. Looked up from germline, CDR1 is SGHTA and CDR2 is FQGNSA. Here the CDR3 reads CARSFTRNTEAFF. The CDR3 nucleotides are TGTGCCAGGAGCTTCACGAGGAACACTGAAGCTTTCTTT. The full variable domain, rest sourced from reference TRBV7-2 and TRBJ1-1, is GAGVSQSPSNKVTEKGKDVELRCDPISGHTALYWYRQSLGQGLEFLIYFQGNSAPDKSGLPSDRFSAERTGGSVSTLTIQRTQQEDSAVYLCARSFTRNTEAFFGQGTRLTVV.

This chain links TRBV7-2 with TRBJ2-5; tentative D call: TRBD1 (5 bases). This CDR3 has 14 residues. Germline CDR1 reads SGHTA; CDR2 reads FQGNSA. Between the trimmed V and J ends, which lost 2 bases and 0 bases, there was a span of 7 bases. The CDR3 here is CASSLSRDQETQYF. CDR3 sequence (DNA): TGTGCCAGCAGCTTAAGCAGGGACCAAGAGACCCAGTACTTC.

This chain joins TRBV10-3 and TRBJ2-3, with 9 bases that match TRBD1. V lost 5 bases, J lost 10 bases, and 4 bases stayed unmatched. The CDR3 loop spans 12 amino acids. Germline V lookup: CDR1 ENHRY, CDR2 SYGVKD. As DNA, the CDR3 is TGTGCCATCAGTTGGGACAGGGAATCGCAGTATTTT. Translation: CAISWDRESQYF.

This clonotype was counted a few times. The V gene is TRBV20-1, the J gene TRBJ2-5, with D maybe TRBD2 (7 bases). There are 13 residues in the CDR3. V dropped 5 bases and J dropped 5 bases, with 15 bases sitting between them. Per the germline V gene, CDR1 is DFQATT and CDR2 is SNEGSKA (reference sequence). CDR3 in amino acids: CSAGIGGPETQYF. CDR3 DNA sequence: TGCAGTGCTGGAATCGGGGGGCCGGAGACCCAGTACTTC.

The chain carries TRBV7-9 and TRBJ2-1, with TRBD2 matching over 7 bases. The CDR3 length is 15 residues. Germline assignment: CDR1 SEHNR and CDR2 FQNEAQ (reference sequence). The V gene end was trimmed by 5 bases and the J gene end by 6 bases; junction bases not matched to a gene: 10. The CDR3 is CASSPLGTTTNEQFF. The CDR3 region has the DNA TGTGCCAGCAGCCCCCTCGGGACTACCACCAATGAGCAGTTCTTC.

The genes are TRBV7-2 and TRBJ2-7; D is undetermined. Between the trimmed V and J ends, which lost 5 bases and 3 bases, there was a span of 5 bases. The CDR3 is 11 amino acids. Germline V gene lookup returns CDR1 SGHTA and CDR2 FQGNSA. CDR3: CASSVFYEQYF. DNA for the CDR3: TGTGCCAGCAGCGTCTTCTACGAGCAGTACTTC.

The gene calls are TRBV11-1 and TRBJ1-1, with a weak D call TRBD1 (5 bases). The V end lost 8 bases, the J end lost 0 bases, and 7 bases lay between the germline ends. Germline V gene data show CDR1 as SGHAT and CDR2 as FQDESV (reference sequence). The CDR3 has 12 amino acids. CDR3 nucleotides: TGTGCCAGCGGGACGCTGAACACTGAAGCTTTCTTT. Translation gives CASGTLNTEAFF.

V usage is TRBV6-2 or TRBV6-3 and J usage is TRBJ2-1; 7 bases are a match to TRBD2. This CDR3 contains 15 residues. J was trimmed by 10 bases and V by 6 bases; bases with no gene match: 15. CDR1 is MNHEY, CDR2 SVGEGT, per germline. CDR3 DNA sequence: TGTGCCAGCAGGCGTACAGCGGGATCCCCAGGCGAGCAGTTCTTC. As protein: CASRRTAGSPGEQFF.

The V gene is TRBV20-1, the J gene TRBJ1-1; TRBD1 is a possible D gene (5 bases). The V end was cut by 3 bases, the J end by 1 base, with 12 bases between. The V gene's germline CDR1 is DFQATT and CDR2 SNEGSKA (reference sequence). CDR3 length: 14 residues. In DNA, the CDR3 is TGCAGTGCTAGCACCGGGACCACGAACACTGAAGCTTTCTTT. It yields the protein CSASTGTTNTEAFF.

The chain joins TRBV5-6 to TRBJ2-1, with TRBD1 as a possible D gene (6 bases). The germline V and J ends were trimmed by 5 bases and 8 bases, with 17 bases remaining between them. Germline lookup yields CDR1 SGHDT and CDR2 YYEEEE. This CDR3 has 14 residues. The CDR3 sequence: CASRKTGVEDEQFF. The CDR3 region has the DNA TGTGCCAGCAGAAAGACAGGCGTAGAGGATGAGCAGTTCTTC.

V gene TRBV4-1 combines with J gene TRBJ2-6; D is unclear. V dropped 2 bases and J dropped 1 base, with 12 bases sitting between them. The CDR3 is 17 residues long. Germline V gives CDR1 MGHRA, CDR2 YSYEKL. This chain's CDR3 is CASSQSARFSGANVLTF. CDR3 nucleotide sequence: TGCGCCAGCAGCCAATCGGCCAGATTTTCTGGGGCCAACGTCCTGACTTTC.

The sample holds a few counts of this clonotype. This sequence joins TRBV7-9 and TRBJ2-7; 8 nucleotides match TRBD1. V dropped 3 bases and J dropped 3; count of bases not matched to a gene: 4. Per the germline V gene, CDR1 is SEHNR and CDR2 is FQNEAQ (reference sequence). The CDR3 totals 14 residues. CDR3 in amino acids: CASSFGQGSYEQYF. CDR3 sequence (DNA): TGTGCCAGCAGCTTCGGACAGGGAAGCTACGAGCAGTACTTC.

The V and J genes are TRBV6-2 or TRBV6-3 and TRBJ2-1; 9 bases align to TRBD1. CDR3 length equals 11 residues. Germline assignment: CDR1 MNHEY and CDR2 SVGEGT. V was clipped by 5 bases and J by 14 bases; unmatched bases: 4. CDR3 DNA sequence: TGTGCCAGCAGTCTCGGGACAGGGAAGTTCTTC. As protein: CASSLGTGKFF.

The CDR3 sequence: CASSRWGPHNEQFF. The CDR3 DNA is TGTGCCAGTAGTAGGTGGGGGCCCCACAATGAGCAGTTCTTC. The rearrangement uses TRBV19 and TRBJ2-1, with TRBD1 as a possible D gene (6 bases). Trimming left V 4 bases short and J 5 bases short, with 12 bases between. Germline CDR1 is LNHDA and CDR2 is SQIVND (reference sequence). The CDR3 sequence is 14 residues long.

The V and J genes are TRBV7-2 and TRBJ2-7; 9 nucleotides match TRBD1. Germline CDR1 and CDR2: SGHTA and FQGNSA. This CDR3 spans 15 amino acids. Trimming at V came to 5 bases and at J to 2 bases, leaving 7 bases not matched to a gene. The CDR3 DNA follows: TGTGCCAGCAGCCCTTCCGGGACAGGGCCCTACGAGCAGTACTTC. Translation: CASSPSGTGPYEQYF.

CDR3 protein: CASSFGQSVNRAPGGYTF. CDR3 bases: TGTGCCAGCAGCTTCGGGCAGTCCGTGAACAGGGCCCCGGGGGGCTACACCTTC. The V gene is TRBV5-4, the J gene TRBJ1-2, with D possibly being TRBD1 (6 bases). Germline assignment: CDR1 SGHNT and CDR2 YYREEE (reference sequence). Trimming cost V 2 bases and J 8 bases, with 28 bases left between them. The CDR3 has 18 amino acids.

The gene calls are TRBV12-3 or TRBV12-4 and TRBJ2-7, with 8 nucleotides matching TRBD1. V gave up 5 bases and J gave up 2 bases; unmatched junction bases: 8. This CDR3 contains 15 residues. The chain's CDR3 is CASSPGQVFPYEQYF. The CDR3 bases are TGTGCCAGCAGTCCGGGACAGGTGTTCCCCTACGAGCAGTACTTC.